This TCR beta chain was profiled in a study of shared T cell receptors in the human thymus. The CDR3 loop spans 17 amino acids. CDR1 is MNHNS, CDR2 SASEGT, per germline. Trimming left V 0 bases short and J 5 bases short, with 20 bases between. This table comes from immunoSEQ multiplex PCR, and its TCRdb copy is limited to in-frame clones, with some not included. The sample yields roughly 700,000 clones, around nine tenths seen once. A further study also used this sample, focusing on human thymus T cells.

This receptor was obtained from a boy in the first two years of life with a congenital heart defect. The sample consisted of thymocytes. The chain recombines TRBV6-1 with TRBJ2-7; D may be TRBD2 (6 bases). CDR3 protein: CASSEAIWGVVGDEQYF. The CDR3 coding sequence is TGTGCCAGCAGTGAAGCTATTTGGGGGGTGGTTGGCGACGAGCAGTACTTC.